This T cell receptor (beta chain) was obtained from a study of T cell changes during pregnancy in multiple sclerosis. The CDR3 totals 13 residues. The V gene's germline CDR1 is SEHNR and CDR2 FQNEAQ (reference sequence). Some clones are missing from TCRdb's copy, which holds only in-frame ones; the method was immunoSEQ multiplex PCR. Of about 44,000 clones in the sample, less than 95% were seen once. Of note for this clone: The junction differs from germline at one of its ends, possibly a read error.

The TCR comes from a female donor with multiple sclerosis, enrolled in a pregnancy study. Sequencing used CD4+ T cells from peripheral blood mononuclear cells, obtained in the third trimester of pregnancy. This rearrangement joins TRBV7-9 to TRBJ2-1, with 11 bases aligning to TRBD2. The CDR3 spells CASSLAGGGEQFF. The CDR3 bases are TGTGCCAGCAGCCTAGCGGGAGGTGGTGAGCAGTTCTTC.